These T cell receptor beta chains were read from a single sample in a study of control samples from healthy donors and cancer patients. Profiled with immunoSEQ multiplex PCR; TCRdb holds only in-frame clones, not every one. The sample shows over 10,000 clones, 77% of them seen only once. The source material was formalin-fixed, paraffin-embedded tissue. These TCRs come from a male donor with melanoma. The conserved cysteine and the conserved F or W are not part of the CDR3 here. The order of the fields is V gene, clone size, J gene, CDR3 protein. Expanded clones are given a class, and other clones once, few, many or no size at all.

>TRBV10-3|-|TRBJ2-5
AISDPSGGKETQY
>TRBV2|-|TRBJ1-1
ASSEGGPPTAF
>TRBV19|-|TRBJ1-5
ASTFWGGNQPQH
>TRBV7-2|-|TRBJ2-1
ASSAPPLNEQF
>TRBV10-3|once|TRBJ2-7
AIEEGYEQY
>TRBV4-3|-|TRBJ1-5
ASSQESKPGQPQH
>TRBV7-2|once|TRBJ1-3
ASTLGQISGNTIY
>TRBV27|-|TRBJ2-2
ANSLIAGLNTGELF
>TRBV5-1|-|TRBJ1-3
ASSSASGNGNTIY
>TRBV29-1|once|TRBJ1-1
SVDRATEAF
>TRBV9|-|TRBJ2-5
ASDYNGQETQY
>TRBV5-6|few|TRBJ1-1
ASSPSRLGSTEAF
>TRBV5-1|-|TRBJ1-1
ASRLDSNTEAF
>TRBV9|once|TRBJ1-5
ASSVDFDKRQPQH
>TRBV7-3|-|TRBJ2-5
ASSLNGAGLGETQY
>TRBV6-1|-|TRBJ2-7
ASSELAGSIYEQY
>TRBV30|-|TRBJ2-2
AWMKAGGLTGELF
>TRBV12-3/TRBV12-4|-|TRBJ1-5
ASSFSKQPQH
>TRBV19|few|TRBJ1-6
ASSILDSPLH
>TRBV15|-|TRBJ1-1
ATSNRKNTEAF
>TRBV2|once|TRBJ2-5
ASRKELAGDQTQY
>TRBV6-5|-|TRBJ1-1
ASSQTGDTEAF
>TRBV4-2|-|TRBJ2-1
ASSQELAANEQF
>TRBV6-4|-|TRBJ2-2
ASRKGEIGELF
>TRBV4-2|-|TRBJ1-6
ASSPRDSGVNSPLH
>TRBV5-1|-|TRBJ1-2
ASSWDGANYGYT
>TRBV2|-|TRBJ2-7
ASEQGRGTYEQY
>TRBV5-1|-|TRBJ2-7
ASSLIRQSYEQY
>TRBV9|few|TRBJ2-1
ASSGSGGYNEQF
>TRBV19|-|TRBJ2-7
ASSFSGGEQY
>TRBV5-5|-|TRBJ1-6
ASSLEVNSPLH
>TRBV3-1/TRBV3-2|-|TRBJ2-5
ASSFRSPISSETQY
>TRBV9|-|TRBJ2-1
ASSGTTDTGNEQF
>TRBV19|few|TRBJ2-7
ASSIDLLGHGYEQY
>TRBV6-2/TRBV6-3|-|TRBJ1-1
ASSYSIPGSEAF
>TRBV5-8|once|TRBJ1-2
ASVLQGWEGYT
>TRBV5-1|-|TRBJ2-7
ASSLLGTASYEQY
>TRBV19|-|TRBJ2-1
ASRRREGKQF
>TRBV11-2|-|TRBJ2-5
ASSLSRSQETQY
>TRBV3-1/TRBV3-2|-|TRBJ1-4
ASRLDRELF
>TRBV12-3/TRBV12-4|-|TRBJ1-2
ASSGGFGVGYT
>TRBV28|once|TRBJ2-7
ASSPQRGLRYEQY
>TRBV7-3|-|TRBJ2-5
ASSFGVGEKTQY
>TRBV7-8|-|TRBJ1-4
ASSRTGGNEKLF
>TRBV5-4|-|TRBJ1-5
ASSFQGGDGQPQH
>TRBV7-3|-|TRBJ2-5
ASSKGLAGGQETQY
>TRBV28|-|TRBJ1-1
ASSLEALDGTEAF
>TRBV3-1/TRBV3-2|-|TRBJ2-5
ASRQGTQETQY
>TRBV4-2|-|TRBJ1-6
ASSPGTEYNSPLH
>TRBV29-1|-|TRBJ2-5
SISVGGLETQY
>TRBV14|-|TRBJ1-1
ASSQLGRNTEAF
>TRBV7-2|-|TRBJ1-2
TSGGQGAALGLYGYT
>TRBV12-3/TRBV12-4|-|TRBJ2-3
ASSQITDTQY
>TRBV14|-|TRBJ2-3
ASSRTESSTDTQY
>TRBV5-1|-|TRBJ2-7
ASSSQGGVEQY
>TRBV7-8|-|TRBJ1-2
ASSLAVDSAGYT
>TRBV7-9|-|TRBJ2-1
ASSSDRVGWKGI
>TRBV28|-|TRBJ2-7
ASRGTSFYEQY
>TRBV11-2|-|TRBJ1-2
ASSLSRNYGYT